The table lists the clone carrying this T cell receptor (beta chain) with a count of one. Thawed, overnight-rested PBMC were stained with GMM-loaded CD1B tetramer, viability dye and anti-CD3, then sorted. CD1B tetramers were loaded with Rhodococcus equi-derived C32 glucose monomycolate. Tetramer-sorted PBMC had been CD14 monocyte-depleted before freezing. TCR-alpha and TCR-beta chains were sequenced unpaired. Only in-frame clones appear in the TCRdb table, and some are missing; sequencing was by immunoSEQ multiplex PCR. The repertoire holds 80,000 to 100,000 clones, with roughly 88% as singletons. This entry is derived from a study of T cells in tuberculosis. The sequence came from an adult woman with latent tuberculosis. The material sequenced was CD1b-GMM tetramer-negative cells sorted from PBMCs.

The CDR3 protein is CASTKHGDTAGAFF. Here the CDR3 DNA reads TGTGCCAGCACAAAACACGGAGACACCGCGGGAGCTTTCTTT. This chain joins TRBV27 and TRBJ1-1, with unresolved D. The CDR3 sequence is 14 residues long. From germline, CDR1 is MNHEY and CDR2 SMNVEV (reference sequence). V was trimmed by 7 bases and J by 10 bases, leaving 22 bases between them.